The clone carrying this T cell receptor beta chain has ten or more counts. Antigen: not known. CDR3 length: 14 residues. The V end lost 5 bases, the J end lost 0 bases, and 11 bases lay between the germline ends. Germline CDR1 is SGHRS and CDR2 is YFSETQ. TCRdb redid the calling of the 5' RACE reads with MiXCR, one entry per CDR3 protein. The sample contains hundreds of thousands of distinct CDR3 sequences, approximately 10% of which appear only once. The data originate from a study of T cells after yellow fever vaccination. At the level of the study: Fractions of low cell number were prepared using SMART-Seq v4 Ultra Low Input.

General study points: Among primary-vaccination clones, most reappeared after the booster, at about 95% for CD4 and roughly 88% for CD8. Contamination by abundant bulk-population clonotypes could be present in FACS-sorted repertoires.

The TCR originated in a young man who received the YFV17D yellow fever vaccine. Source: CD4+ T cells sorted from PBMCs, taken 5 days after the yellow fever booster vaccination. The chain couples TRBV5-1 to TRBJ2-5, with TRBD1 as a possible D gene (5 bases). CDR3 DNA sequence: TGCGCCAGCAGTACAGGAGAGTACCAAGAGACCCAGTACTTC. Its protein is CASSTGEYQETQYF.